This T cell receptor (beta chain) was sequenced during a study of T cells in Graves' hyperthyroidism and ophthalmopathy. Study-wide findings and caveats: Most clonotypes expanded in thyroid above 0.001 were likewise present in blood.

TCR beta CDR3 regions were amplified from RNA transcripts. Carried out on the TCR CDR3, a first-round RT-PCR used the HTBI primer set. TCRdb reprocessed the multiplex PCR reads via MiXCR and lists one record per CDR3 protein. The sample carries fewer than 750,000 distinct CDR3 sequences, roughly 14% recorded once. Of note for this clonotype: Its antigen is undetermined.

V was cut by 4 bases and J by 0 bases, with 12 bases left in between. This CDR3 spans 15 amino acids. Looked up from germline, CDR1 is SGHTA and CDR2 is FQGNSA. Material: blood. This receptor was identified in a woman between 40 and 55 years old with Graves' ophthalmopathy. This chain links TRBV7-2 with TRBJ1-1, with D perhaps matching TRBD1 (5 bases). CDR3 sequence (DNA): TGTGCCAGCAGCTCAGCAGGGACTATGAACACTGAAGCTTTCTTT. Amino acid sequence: CASSSAGTMNTEAFF.